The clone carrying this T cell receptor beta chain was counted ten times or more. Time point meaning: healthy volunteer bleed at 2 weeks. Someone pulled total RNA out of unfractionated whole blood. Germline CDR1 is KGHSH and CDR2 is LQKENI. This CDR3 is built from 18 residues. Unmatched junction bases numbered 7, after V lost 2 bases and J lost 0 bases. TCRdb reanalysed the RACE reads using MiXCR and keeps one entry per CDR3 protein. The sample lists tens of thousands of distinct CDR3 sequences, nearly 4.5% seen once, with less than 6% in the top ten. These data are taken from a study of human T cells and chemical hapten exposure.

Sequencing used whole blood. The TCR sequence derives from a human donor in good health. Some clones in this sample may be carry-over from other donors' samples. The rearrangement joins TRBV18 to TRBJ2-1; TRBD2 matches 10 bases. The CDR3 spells CASSPSLAGDISYNEQFF. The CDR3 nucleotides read TGTGCCAGCTCACCATCGCTAGCGGGAGATATCTCCTACAATGAGCAGTTCTTC.